This TCR beta chain is from a study of CD8 T cells in Susac syndrome. Study-level background: The Susac syndrome patients that were sequenced included more than 5 with active disease and 8 or 9 in remission. Patients with Susac syndrome, at blood draw, were therapy-naive, on corticosteroids, or on intravenous immunoglobulin alone. Study-wide results and limits: CD8+ clonal expansion in Susac peaked in TEMRA cells and active patients.

RNA was extracted with the RNeasy kit, and a quantity of roughly 0.5 to 1 ug was reverse transcribed using random hexamers. TCR beta CDR3 was amplified by immunoSEQ covering 54 Vbeta and 13 Jbeta. One entry per CDR3 protein, called by TCRdb with MiXCR from the immunoSEQ multiplex PCR reads. This table holds more than 65,000 distinct CDR3 sequences, about 95% found once. As to this clonotype: Its specificity is not known.

V was clipped by 0 bases and J by 1 base, with 9 bases between them. Germline loops: CDR1 MGHRA, CDR2 YSYEKL. This CDR3 has 15 residues. The sequencing sample was made of CD8+ T cells from PBMCs. V gene TRBV4-1 combines with J gene TRBJ1-1; D remains ambiguous. This receptor was taken from a human donor with Susac syndrome. CDR3 bases: TGCGCCAGCAGCCAAGATCCGGCAGGGAACACTGAAGCTTTCTTT. Amino acids: CASSQDPAGNTEAFF.